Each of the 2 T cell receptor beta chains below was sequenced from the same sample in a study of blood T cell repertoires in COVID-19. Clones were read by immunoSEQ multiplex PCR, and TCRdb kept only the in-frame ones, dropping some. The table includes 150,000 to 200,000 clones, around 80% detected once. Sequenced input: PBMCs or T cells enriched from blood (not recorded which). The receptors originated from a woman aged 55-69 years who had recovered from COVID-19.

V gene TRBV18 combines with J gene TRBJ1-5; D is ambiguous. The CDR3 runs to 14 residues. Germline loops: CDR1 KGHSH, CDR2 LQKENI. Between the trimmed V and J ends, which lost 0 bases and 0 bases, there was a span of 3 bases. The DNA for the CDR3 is TGTGCCAGCTCACCACCCGGTAGCAATCAGCCCCAGCATTTT. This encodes CASSPPGSNQPQHF.

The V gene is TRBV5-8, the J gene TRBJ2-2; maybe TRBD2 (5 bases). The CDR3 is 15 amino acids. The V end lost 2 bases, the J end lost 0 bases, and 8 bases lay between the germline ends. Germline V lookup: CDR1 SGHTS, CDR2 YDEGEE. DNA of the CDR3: TGTGCCAGCAGCTTTCCCGGGGCGAACACCGGGGAGCTGTTTTTT. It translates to CASSFPGANTGELFF.